The source of this T cell receptor beta chain is a study of cytomegalovirus exposure and HLA in healthy donors. General observations from the study: There were reportedly fewer N-insertions in an Asian-associated ancestry cluster than the roughly 670-donor mean, in a later analysis. The authors later found HLA-associated TCR beta chains more clonally expanded than equally common others. Of the V segments, some could not be distinguished, including TRBV6-2 and TRBV6-3, and were excluded. HLA-A and HLA-B allele assignments for most subjects were reportedly predicted accurately using TCR beta sequences.

As concerns this clone: Its antigen is not identified.

A multiplex PCR was run with 60 Vbeta primers and 13 Jbeta primers. Clones were sequenced by immunoSEQ multiplex PCR, and TCRdb holds only the in-frame ones, with some missing. This table holds 96,000 or so clones, 65% to 80% found once. Germline-derived CDR1 and CDR2 are SGHTA and FQGNSA. Trimming pared 5 bases from V and 8 bases from J, leaving 18 bases between. This CDR3 region has 15 residues. This receptor was taken from an older woman in good health and CMV-seropositive. The specimen was PBMCs. The chain couples TRBV7-2 to TRBJ1-4; a possible D gene is TRBD1 (5 bases). CDR3 residues: CASSVSSMGQEKLFF. Here the CDR3 DNA reads TGTGCCAGCAGCGTGTCGTCTATGGGGCAGGAAAAACTGTTTTTT.